This TCR beta chain emerged from a study of blood T cells in healthy people across ages. Overall study findings and caveats: Among long-lived donors, naive CD4+ cells were more numerous and diversity higher than in aged donors.

A second PCR, run for roughly 7 to 12 cycles, used a sample-barcoded 5' primer plus a J-beta primer mix. Every single cDNA molecule received a tag from a template-switch adaptor with 12 random nucleotides. The yield of each sample was at least 3 million CDR3-containing paired-end reads. TCRdb recomputed calls from the 5' RACE reads with MiXCR, one row per CDR3 protein. The repertoire holds roughly 1,300,000 distinct CDR3 sequences, with approximately 63% as singletons. Between the trimmed V and J ends, which lost 5 bases and 0 bases, there was a span of 11 bases. In germline, CDR1 is MNHEY, CDR2 SMNVEV (reference sequence). The CDR3 contains 14 residues. With regard to this clonotype: Its antigen is not known.

This receptor was identified in a man younger than 35 in good health. The genes are TRBV27 and TRBJ2-7; D not resolved. Sequencing input: blood. CDR3 DNA sequence: TGTGCCAGCAGTGTGTCGACCACCTCCTACGAGCAGTACTTC. Its protein product is CASSVSTTSYEQYF.